This TCR beta chain was retrieved from a study of OX40 agonist ivuxolimab in advanced cancers. Study background: It was ivuxolimab, an agonistic anti-OX40 (CD134) antibody, that patients were treated with.

The study's findings and limits: CD8+ T cells (on average) carried more expanded clones than CD4+ T cells. Clones of CD4+ and CD8+ blood T cells grew by week 6 at doses of 0.1 to 3.0 mg/kg.

To note about this clone: Its target is unknown.

This CDR3 region has 15 residues. Per the germline V gene, CDR1 is MDHEN and CDR2 is SYDVKM. The trim removed 2 bases at V and 2 bases at J, leaving 3 bases unmatched. Enrollment shut out patients with autoimmune disease history or systemic immunosuppression. Here immunoSEQ multiplex PCR was the method, and the copy in TCRdb shows in-frame clones only, minus some. This sample yields 55,000 to 65,000 clones, of which around 77% are seen a single time; 6.3% belongs to the top ten. The clonotype was recovered from an adult with an advanced solid tumor such as melanoma, head and neck, liver or kidney cancer. This material consisted of CD4+ or CD8+ T cells sorted from blood, taken in a trial of the OX40 agonist ivuxolimab. This chain joins TRBV28 and TRBJ1-5; TRBD1 matches at 7 bases. Here the CDR3 DNA reads TGTGCCAGCAGTTTAGGTACAGGGGGCAATCAGCCCCAGCATTTT. This gives the protein CASSLGTGGNQPQHF.